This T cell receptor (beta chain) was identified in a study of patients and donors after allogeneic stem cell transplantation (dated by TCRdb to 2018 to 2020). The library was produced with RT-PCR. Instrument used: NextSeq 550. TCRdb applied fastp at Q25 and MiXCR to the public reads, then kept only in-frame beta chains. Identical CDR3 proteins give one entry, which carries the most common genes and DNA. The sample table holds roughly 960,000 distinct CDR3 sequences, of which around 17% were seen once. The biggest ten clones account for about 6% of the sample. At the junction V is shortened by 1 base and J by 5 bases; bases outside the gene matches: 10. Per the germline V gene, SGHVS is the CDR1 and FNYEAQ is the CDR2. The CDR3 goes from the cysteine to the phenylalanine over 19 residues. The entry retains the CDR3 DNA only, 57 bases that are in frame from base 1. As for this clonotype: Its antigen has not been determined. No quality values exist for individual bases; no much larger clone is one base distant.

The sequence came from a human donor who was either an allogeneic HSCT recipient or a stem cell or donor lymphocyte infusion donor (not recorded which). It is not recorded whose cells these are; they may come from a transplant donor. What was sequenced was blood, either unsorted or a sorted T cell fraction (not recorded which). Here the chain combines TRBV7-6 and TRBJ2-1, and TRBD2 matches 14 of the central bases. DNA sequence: TGTGCCAGCAGCTTAGGACCGGGACTAGCGGGGGACACCCACAATGAGCAGTTCTTC. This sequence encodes CASSLGPGLAGDTHNEQFF.